The T cell receptor beta chain under discussion was sequenced for a study of PD-1 blockade in classical Hodgkin lymphoma. Study-level points and caveats: Compared with baseline, CD4+ but not CD8+ TCR diversity had risen significantly by C4D1. Patients newly diagnosed and complete responders had comparable baseline diversity. Undefined causes, possibly disease activity or prior therapy, underlie the repertoire differences.

Profiled with immunoSEQ multiplex PCR; TCRdb holds only in-frame clones, not every one. The profile shows about 18,000 clones, around 86% of them singletons. V gave up 1 base and J gave up 8 bases, with 5 bases separating them. This CDR3 spans 11 amino acids. Germline CDR1 SGHVS, CDR2 FNYEAQ. Only a few counts were recorded for this clone. Its specificity is unknown. All the patients suffered relapse after autologous stem cell transplantation, and brentuximab vedotin exposure differed. The patients, who had relapsed/refractory classical Hodgkin lymphoma, achieved best responses of complete response, partial response or progressive disease.

This sequence joins TRBV7-6 and TRBJ1-1; D gene unclear. The sequence came from a human donor with classical Hodgkin lymphoma. Sequences were derived from peripheral blood mononuclear cells (PBMCs), sampled at baseline. CDR3 protein: CASSLGGEAFF. The CDR3 region has the DNA TGTGCCAGCAGCTTAGGAGGGGAAGCTTTCTTT. The variable domain in full, with the rest retrieved from reference TRBV7-6 and TRBJ1-1, is GAGVSQSPRYKVTKRGQDVALRCDPISGHVSLYWYRQALGQGPEFLTYFNYEAQQDKSGLPNDRFSAERPEGSISTLTIQRTEQRDSAMYRCASSLGGEAFFGQGTRLTVV.